The 20 T cell receptor beta chains below come from one sample, sequenced in a study of regulatory T cells (dated by TCRdb to about 2018). Summary of the overall study and its limitations: Conventional CD4+ T cells from CD3G-deficient patients were enriched for hydrophobic residues at CDR3 positions 6 and 7, suggesting more self-reactive specificities.

Their antigen targets remain unknown. The library was generated by the immunoSEQ multiplex PCR assay. In the multiplex PCR, 52 forward TRBV primers and 13 reverse TRBJ primers were used, and assay-based and computational corrections were applied for amplification bias. The immuneACCESS repertoire file appears here via TCRdb, limited to in-frame rearrangements. These files lack a portion of the clones; in checked studies, under half of the deficit traces to unresolved V genes, and the cause of the others is not known. The sample contains 20,000 to 25,000 clones, approximately 90% of them found a single time. The ten largest clones take up approximately 1.3% of the sample. The sample taken for sequencing was conventional CD4+ T cells sorted from blood. Receptors were obtained from a child aged 5 to 17 with CD3G deficiency.

The chain is built from TRBV20-1 and TRBJ2-7, with D uncertain. V was pared by 6 bases and J by 3 bases, with 9 bases between. Germline-derived CDR1 and CDR2 are DFQATT and SNEGSKA (reference sequence). The CDR3 loop spans 11 amino acids. In DNA form, the CDR3 reads TGCAGTGCGACACGAAACTACGAGCAGTACTTC. As protein: CSATRNYEQYF.

The CDR3 DNA reads as TGCGCCAGCAGCTTGGAGGGCCTAGCCAGGGGTTACAATGAGCAGTTCTTC. It codes for CASSLEGLARGYNEQFF. J is TRBJ2-1 and V is TRBV5-1; a weak D match, TRBD1 (6 bases). CDR1 and CDR2 (germline): SGHRS, YFSETQ. Trimming shortened V by 0 bases and J by 4 bases, and 17 bases separated the two germline ends. The length of the CDR3 is 17 residues.

The chain recombines TRBV19 with TRBJ2-5; D is uncertain. Trimming pared 0 bases from V and 5 bases from J, leaving 1 base between. In germline, CDR1 is LNHDA, CDR2 SQIVND (reference sequence). The CDR3 loop spans 11 amino acids. DNA of the CDR3: TGTGCCAGTAGTATAGAGGAGACCCAGTACTTC. This encodes CASSIEETQYF.

J is TRBJ2-2 and V is TRBV6-6; 10 positions match TRBD2. The CDR3 spans 14 residues. In germline, CDR1 is MNHNY, CDR2 SVGAGI (reference sequence). V was clipped by 6 bases and J by 5 bases; unmatched bases: 3. The chain's CDR3 is CASRASGGTGELFF. The DNA of the CDR3 is TGTGCCAGCAGGGCTAGCGGGGGAACCGGGGAGCTGTTTTTT.

The chain has TRBV28 and TRBJ2-5; TRBD2 aligns across 10 bases. The J call may be faulty, since TRBJ2-7 better matches the DNA end. Germline assignment: CDR1 MDHEN and CDR2 SYDVKM. The CDR3 consists of 19 residues. CDR3 nucleotide sequence: TGTGCCAGCAGCTTTACGCCGAGGGGGGCAGCGGGAGGGCCCTACGAGCAGTACTTC. This encodes CASSFTPRGAAGGPYEQYF.

V is TRBV6-1 and J is TRBJ2-3; 8 bases match TRBD1. The CDR3 length is 14 residues. The germline V gene encodes CDR1 MNHNS and CDR2 SASEGT. V gave up 8 bases and J gave up 0 bases; unmatched junction bases: 4. The CDR3 sequence: CASVGTGSTDTQYF. Written as DNA, the CDR3 is TGTGCCAGCGTTGGGACAGGAAGCACAGATACGCAGTATTTT.

The V gene is TRBV7-8, the J gene TRBJ1-5, with D possibly being TRBD1 (5 bases). CDR3 size: 14 residues. V dropped 2 bases and J dropped 7 bases, with 12 bases sitting between them. Germline CDR1 SGHVS, CDR2 FQNEAQ. The CDR3 DNA is TGTGCCAGCAGCTTATTTGGGACGGGGCAGCCCCAGCATTTT. It yields the protein CASSLFGTGQPQHF.

This clone has a handful of counts. V usage is TRBV6-1 and J usage is TRBJ1-1; D is perhaps TRBD1 (6 bases). V lost 2 bases and J lost 1, with 8 bases in between. CDR3 length equals 14 residues. The germline gives CDR1 MNHNS, CDR2 SASEGT. In DNA form, the CDR3 reads TGTGCCAGCAGTGAACAGGGGAGGAACACTGAAGCTTTCTTT. Protein sequence: CASSEQGRNTEAFF.

This sequence joins TRBV18 and TRBJ2-3, with D tentatively TRBD1 or TRBD2 (5 bases each). The CDR3 consists of 13 residues. Germline V gives CDR1 KGHSH, CDR2 LQKENI. The V and J ends lost 3 bases and 3 bases respectively, with 7 bases between them. The CDR3 bases are TGTGCCAGCTCACCGGGGGTTACAGATACGCAGTATTTT. Its translation: CASSPGVTDTQYF.

The sample holds a few counts of this clone. J is TRBJ2-1 and V is TRBV28; D perhaps matches TRBD2 (6 bases). CDR1 is MDHEN and CDR2 is SYDVKM in the germline V gene. Between the trimmed V and J ends, which lost 3 bases and 4 bases, there was a span of 10 bases. The CDR3 loop spans 14 amino acids. The CDR3 nucleotides read TGTGCCAGCAGTTTGCGGGACGGTTACAATGAGCAGTTCTTC. It encodes CASSLRDGYNEQFF.

The chain is built from TRBV19 and TRBJ1-1; weak D call: TRBD1 (5 bases). The CDR3 loop spans 13 amino acids. Germline V gene lookup returns CDR1 LNHDA and CDR2 SQIVND (reference sequence). Between the trimmed V and J ends, which lost 3 bases and 4 bases, there was a span of 9 bases. The CDR3 region has the DNA TGTGCCAGTAGTATTGCAACAGGCACTGAAGCTTTCTTT. Amino acid sequence: CASSIATGTEAFF.

The chain is built from TRBV6-1 and TRBJ1-2; no clear D. CDR3 length: 13 amino acids. Trimming removed 4 bases from V and 0 bases from J, with 6 bases in between. Germline V gives CDR1 MNHNS, CDR2 SASEGT. CDR3 DNA: TGTGCCAGCAGTGCGGGAGCTAACTATGGCTACACCTTC. This encodes CASSAGANYGYTF.

A single count supports this clone. Other DNA sequences from this sample encode an identical CDR3 as well. The chain joins TRBV28 to TRBJ2-7, with 10 bases that match TRBD2. CDR3 length equals 16 residues. In germline, CDR1 is MDHEN, CDR2 SYDVKM. V shed 6 bases and J 2 bases; nucleotides not matched to a gene: 10. The CDR3 spells CASSRLAGGLPYEQYF. Written as DNA, the CDR3 is TGTGCCAGCAGCCGATTAGCGGGAGGTCTCCCCTACGAGCAGTACTTC.

The genes are TRBV20-1 and TRBJ2-3, with D possibly TRBD2 on 5 matching bases. The CDR3 has 11 amino acids. Germline CDR1 and CDR2: DFQATT and SNEGSKA (reference sequence). Deletions cut 4 bases from V and 3 bases from J, with 5 bases between. In DNA form, the CDR3 reads TGCAGTGCTACGGGAACAGATACGCAGTATTTT. Its protein is CSATGTDTQYF.

The chain recombines TRBV5-1 with TRBJ1-1; 12 bases are shared with TRBD1. Trimming took 5 bases from V and 8 from J; bases not matched to a gene: 10. Germline loops: CDR1 SGHRS, CDR2 YFSETQ. The CDR3 is made up of 15 amino acids. This chain's CDR3 is CASSLSGTGGREAFF. The CDR3 region has the DNA TGCGCCAGCAGTTTGTCCGGGACAGGGGGCCGAGAAGCTTTCTTT.

The chain combines TRBV6-1 with TRBJ2-4; D not certain. The CDR3 runs 14 residues. CDR1 MNHNS and CDR2 SASEGT come from the germline V gene. V was shortened by 5 bases and J by 0 bases, with 8 bases between the two germline ends. The CDR3 here is CASSPALAKNIQYF. CDR3 sequence (DNA): TGTGCCAGCAGTCCAGCCCTAGCCAAAAACATTCAGTACTTC.

This clone has just a few counts. The gene calls are TRBV19 and TRBJ1-1; 8 positions agree with TRBD1. The CDR3 consists of 15 residues. Germline V gene sequence: CDR1 LNHDA, CDR2 SQIVND (reference sequence). Trimming took 6 bases from V and 1 from J; bases not matched to a gene: 7. This CDR3 is CASRPLDRENTEAFF. Here the CDR3 DNA reads TGTGCCAGTAGACCTCTGGACAGGGAGAACACTGAAGCTTTCTTT.

The V and J genes are TRBV5-1 and TRBJ2-5; 8 nucleotides agree with TRBD2. With V trimmed by 4 bases and J by 4 bases, 6 bases remained unmatched. The length of the CDR3 is 14 residues. The germline V gene encodes CDR1 SGHRS and CDR2 YFSETQ. DNA for the CDR3: TGCGCCAGCAGCGAAAGGCTAGCGGGAGAGACCCAGTACTTC. It translates to CASSERLAGETQYF. Supplemented by reference TRBV5-1 and TRBJ2-5, the full variable domain reads KAGVTQTPRYLIKTRGQQVTLSCSPISGHRSVSWYQQTPGQGLQFLFEYFSETQRNKGNFPGRFSGRQFSNSRSEMNVSTLELGDSALYLCASSERLAGETQYFGPGTRLLVL.

The J gene is TRBJ2-5, the V gene TRBV25-1; 10 positions agree with TRBD2. CDR1 is MGHDK, CDR2 SYGVNS, per germline. V lost 8 bases to trimming and J lost 6 bases; unmatched junction nucleotides: 9. The CDR3 has 14 amino acids. The DNA of the CDR3 is TGTGCCAGCGAAAGCGGGAGGGCAGACAAGACCCAGTACTTC. Protein: CASESGRADKTQYF.

The CDR3 region is CASSHRTSGSSDTQYF. The CDR3 DNA sequence: TGTGCCAGCAGCCACCGGACTAGCGGGAGCTCAGATACGCAGTATTTT. The V gene is TRBV9, the J gene TRBJ2-3; 13 nucleotides agree with TRBD2. Germline values: CDR1 SGDLS, CDR2 YYNGEE. The CDR3 is 16 amino acids. The junction had 6 bases not matched to a gene; V was cut back by 4 bases and J by 4 bases.